These 29 T cell receptor beta chains were sequenced from one sample in a study of blood T cell repertoires in COVID-19 (dated by TCRdb to 2020 to 2021). The receptor library was made with the immunoSEQ multiplex PCR assay. TCRdb carries this immuneACCESS record with in-frame sequences only. Its versions omit some clonotypes, under half of them owing to an unresolved V gene in the studies checked, with the rest unexplained. This sample is represented by about 330,000 clones; 85% of them were singletons. The ten largest account for just over 7% of the sample. Sequenced sample: peripheral blood. The receptors come from a human donor in a cohort sampled during active COVID-19.

The genes are TRBV12-3 or TRBV12-4 and TRBJ1-2; 11 positions match TRBD1. Trimming removed 7 bases from V and 11 bases from J; junction bases left unmatched: 9. This CDR3 is built from 13 residues. For the CDR3, the DNA is TGTGCCAGCACCCAGGACAGGGGGCTCACTTACACCTTC. Translation: CASTQDRGLTYTF.

This rearrangement joins TRBV25-1 to TRBJ2-1; 15 bases are a match to TRBD2. V lost 8 bases and J lost 6; bases outside the gene matches: 11. Looked up from germline, CDR1 is MGHDK and CDR2 is SYGVNS. There are 17 residues in the CDR3. CDR3 residues: CASSGWTSGGVPNEQFF. In DNA form, the CDR3 reads TGTGCCAGCTCGGGGTGGACTAGCGGGGGGGTCCCCAATGAGCAGTTCTTC.

In DNA form, the CDR3 reads TGCAGCGTTGGGCCGCACTCCTACGAGCAGTACTTC. Protein sequence: CSVGPHSYEQYF. The chain recombines TRBV29-1 with TRBJ2-7; D is uncertain. The CDR3 has 12 residues. Germline V lookup: CDR1 SQVTM, CDR2 ANQGSEA. The germline V and J ends were trimmed by 4 bases and 0 bases, with 7 bases remaining between them.

CDR3 loop: CASSMVGFDRENIQYF. The CDR3 region has the DNA TGTGCCAGCAGCATGGTAGGATTTGACAGAGAAAACATTCAGTACTTC. The rearrangement uses TRBV21-1 and TRBJ2-4; the table's D gene call, TRBD1, was not cross checked with the DNA. TRBV21-1 is reported as a pseudogene. This CDR3 contains 16 residues.

V usage is TRBV5-6 and J usage is TRBJ2-2; the D is unclear. V lost 0 bases and J lost 9, with 9 bases in between. Germline CDR1 reads SGHDT; CDR2 reads YYEEEE. The CDR3 is 13 amino acids. CDR3 protein: CASSLGQVRELFF. CDR3 in DNA: TGTGCCAGCAGCTTGGGGCAGGTGAGGGAGCTGTTTTTT.

The chain combines TRBV29-1 with TRBJ2-1; 8 nucleotides agree with TRBD1. CDR3 length: 12 amino acids. The V gene's germline CDR1 is SQVTM and CDR2 ANQGSEA. V lost 4 bases, J lost 7 bases, and 3 bases stayed unmatched. The CDR3 spells CSVVRTGNEQFF. CDR3 DNA sequence: TGCAGCGTTGTTCGGACAGGGAATGAGCAGTTCTTC.

The rearrangement links TRBV11-1 to TRBJ2-3, with 10 positions matching TRBD2. CDR1 and CDR2 (germline): SGHAT, FQDESV (reference sequence). With V trimmed by 2 bases and J by 0 bases, 2 bases remained unmatched. CDR3 length: 16 amino acids. In DNA form, the CDR3 reads TGTGCCAGCAGCTTACTAGCGGGGGTTAGCACAGATACGCAGTATTTT. Translating it yields CASSLLAGVSTDTQYF.

The CDR3 sequence is CASSIALDRGQEKLFF. The CDR3 nucleotides read TGTGCCAGTAGTATAGCATTGGACAGGGGGCAAGAAAAACTGTTTTTT. The J gene is TRBJ1-4, the V gene TRBV19; TRBD1 aligns across 11 bases. J was trimmed by 8 bases and V by 1 base; bases with no gene match: 6. CDR1 is LNHDA and CDR2 is SQIVND in the germline V gene (reference sequence). This CDR3 has 16 amino acids.

The V gene is TRBV7-2, the J gene TRBJ1-4; D gene uncertain. The CDR3 length is 14 residues. V lost 1 base, J lost 5 bases, and 8 bases lay in between. Germline CDR1 SGHTA, CDR2 FQGNSA. CDR3 sequence (DNA): TGTGCCAGCAGCTTAGTCCCCCGGAATGAAAAACTGTTTTTT. It codes for CASSLVPRNEKLFF. The whole variable domain, filled in from reference TRBV7-2 and TRBJ1-4, reads GAGVSQSPSNKVTEKGKDVELRCDPISGHTALYWYRQSLGQGLEFLIYFQGNSAPDKSGLPSDRFSAERTGGSVSTLTIQRTQQEDSAVYLCASSLVPRNEKLFFGSGTQLSVL.

The V and J genes are TRBV2 and TRBJ1-1, with 10 bases fitting TRBD1. The CDR3 is 16 amino acids. Germline CDR1 reads SNHLY; CDR2 reads FYNNEI. The V gene end was trimmed by 4 bases and the J gene end by 5 bases; junction bases not matched to a gene: 10. The CDR3 loop reads CASSVRDRGSGTEAFF. DNA for the CDR3: TGTGCCAGCAGTGTAAGGGACAGGGGATCGGGAACTGAAGCTTTCTTT.

This chain joins TRBV27 and TRBJ2-7; 11 bases align to TRBD2. This CDR3 has 14 amino acids. Germline-derived CDR1 and CDR2 are MNHEY and SMNVEV (reference sequence). V shed 7 bases, J shed 4 bases, and the junction held 6 bases outside the gene matches. CDR3 coding DNA: TGTGCCAGCAAGCCACTAGCGGGGGTTTACGAGCAGTACTTC. Amino acids: CASKPLAGVYEQYF.

The chain is built from TRBV12-3 or TRBV12-4 and TRBJ1-2; D gene uncertain. V was cut by 0 bases and J by 7 bases, with 9 bases left in between. This CDR3 is built from 13 residues. The CDR3 DNA reads TGTGCCAGCAGTTTAGCTTCGGGGTTTGGCTACACCTTC. It encodes CASSLASGFGYTF.

This clone has just one count. The V gene is TRBV7-3, the J gene TRBJ1-6; D perhaps matches TRBD1 (5 bases). The CDR3 contains 13 residues. Germline V gene lookup returns CDR1 SGHTA and CDR2 FQGTGA. V lost 6 bases and J 7 bases, leaving 10 bases between the germline ends. The CDR3 DNA is TGTGCCAGCAGGGCGGGGGGGAATTCACCCCTCCACTTT. Protein product: CASRAGGNSPLHF.

This chain uses TRBV27 with TRBJ1-5, with TRBD1 matching over 8 bases. The V gene's germline CDR1 is MNHEY and CDR2 SMNVEV (reference sequence). The CDR3 consists of 14 residues. The ends lost 3 bases at V and 6 bases at J; junction bases unmatched: 4. The CDR3 here is CASSFQTGGQPQHF. As DNA, the CDR3 is TGTGCCAGCAGTTTCCAAACAGGGGGTCAGCCCCAGCATTTT.

The chain uses TRBV6-2 or TRBV6-3 and TRBJ1-5, with 7 bases matching TRBD1. The CDR3 spans 15 residues. Trimming at V came to 1 base and at J to 0 bases, leaving 0 bases not matched to a gene. CDR1 is MNHEY, CDR2 SVGEGT, per germline. This CDR3 is CASSYWDSSNQPQHF. Written as DNA, the CDR3 is TGTGCCAGCAGTTACTGGGACAGTAGCAATCAGCCCCAGCATTTT.

The chain joins TRBV19 to TRBJ1-5; TRBD1 might be the D (6 bases). Looked up from germline, CDR1 is LNHDA and CDR2 is SQIVND (reference sequence). V shed 5 bases and J shed 5 bases, with 16 bases lying between them. This CDR3 contains 15 residues. The CDR3 is CASSLRQESHQPQHF. In DNA, the CDR3 is TGTGCCAGTAGTCTACGACAGGAATCTCATCAGCCCCAGCATTTT.

The rearrangement uses TRBV9 and TRBJ2-1; the match to TRBD2 covers 7 bases. V lost 0 bases and J lost 10; bases outside the gene matches: 7. The CDR3 runs to 14 residues. Germline lookup yields CDR1 SGDLS and CDR2 YYNGEE. CDR3 in DNA: TGTGCCAGCAGCGTAGACCTAGGAGCGGGGGAGCAGTTCTTC. Translation gives CASSVDLGAGEQFF.

The V call is TRBV4-1, the J call TRBJ2-7, with 10 bases that match TRBD1. This CDR3 comprises 16 residues. Germline V lookup: CDR1 MGHRA, CDR2 YSYEKL. V was pared by 0 bases and J by 4 bases, with 6 bases of the junction left unmatched. CDR3 in DNA: TGCGCCAGCAGCCAAGAGATGGGGACAGGGGATTACGAGCAGTACTTC. It encodes CASSQEMGTGDYEQYF.

J is TRBJ1-5 and V is TRBV6-5; tentatively, D is TRBD1 (6 bases). Trimming removed 6 bases at V and 4 bases at J, with 13 bases between. There are 14 residues in the CDR3. The germline CDR1 and CDR2 sequences are MNHEY and SVGAGI. The CDR3 spells CASRADTGNQPQHF. The CDR3 DNA reads TGTGCCAGCAGAGCAGATACAGGGAATCAGCCCCAGCATTTT.

The CDR3 sequence is CASSLIRTSGLPSYEQYF. The CDR3 bases are TGCGCCAGCAGCTTGATTAGGACTAGCGGCCTCCCATCCTACGAGCAGTACTTC. The chain carries TRBV5-1 and TRBJ2-7; 10 positions match TRBD2. J lost 1 base, V lost 1 base, and 11 bases had no gene match. Germline assignment: CDR1 SGHRS and CDR2 YFSETQ. The CDR3 loop spans 18 amino acids.

V is TRBV5-1 and J is TRBJ2-3; TRBD1 matches 7 bases. Trimming at V came to 5 bases and at J to 0 bases, leaving 12 bases not matched to a gene. Germline CDR1 is SGHRS and CDR2 is YFSETQ. The CDR3 runs to 17 residues. The CDR3 spells CASRKGQALASTDTQYF. CDR3 in DNA: TGCGCCAGCAGGAAAGGACAGGCCTTAGCTAGCACAGATACGCAGTATTTT.

This clone was seen once. The rearrangement joins TRBV5-5 to TRBJ1-2; 8 positions match TRBD1. This CDR3 is 14 amino acids long. Germline lookup yields CDR1 SGHKS and CDR2 YYEKEE (reference sequence). V was clipped by 4 bases and J by 0 bases; unmatched bases: 2. The CDR3 nucleotides are TGTGCCAGCAGCAACAGGGGGGCTAACTATGGCTACACCTTC. It is translated as CASSNRGANYGYTF.

This chain connects TRBV27 to TRBJ2-1; maybe TRBD2 (6 bases). V lost 1 base to trimming and J lost 9 bases, with 19 bases between them. The CDR3 spans 16 residues. CDR1 MNHEY and CDR2 SMNVEV come from the germline V gene (reference sequence). The CDR3 nucleotides are TGTGCCAGCAGTTTATTCGGCCGACCTGGGACTCCTGAGCAGTTCTTC. Translated, it gives CASSLFGRPGTPEQFF.

The chain has TRBV27 and TRBJ1-2; D gene uncertain. Germline CDR1 is MNHEY and CDR2 is SMNVEV (reference sequence). V was cut by 6 bases and J by 4 bases, with 15 bases left in between. The CDR3 is 14 amino acids. The CDR3 is CASSPRLQSYGYTF. The CDR3 DNA reads TGTGCCAGCAGCCCCCGATTACAGTCCTATGGCTACACCTTC.

V usage is TRBV10-3 and J usage is TRBJ2-7, with 10 bases lining up with TRBD1. V shed 10 bases and J 0 bases; nucleotides not matched to a gene: 6. Looked up from germline, CDR1 is ENHRY and CDR2 is SYGVKD. The CDR3 loop spans 14 amino acids. The CDR3 loop reads CATAGTGDSYEQYF. Here the CDR3 DNA reads TGTGCCACCGCTGGGACAGGGGACTCCTACGAGCAGTACTTC.

This clone was recorded a few times. The V and J genes are TRBV19 and TRBJ1-5; a possible D gene is TRBD1 (5 bases). V lost 1 base, J lost 2 bases, and 12 bases lay in between. Germline CDR1 is LNHDA and CDR2 is SQIVND (reference sequence). The CDR3 covers 16 residues. The CDR3 sequence is CASSIARTMGNQPQHF. The CDR3 DNA is TGTGCCAGTAGTATAGCCCGGACAATGGGCAATCAGCCCCAGCATTTT.

The chain has TRBV20-1 and TRBJ2-7; D might be TRBD1 (6 bases). V was cut by 6 bases and J by 7 bases, with 13 bases left in between. This CDR3 comprises 11 residues. Germline V gives CDR1 DFQATT, CDR2 SNEGSKA (reference sequence). In nucleotides, the CDR3 is TGCAGTGCGTTACAGGGCCGGGAGCAGTACTTC. It yields the protein CSALQGREQYF.

In DNA, the CDR3 is TGTGCCAGCAGCCCTAGTAGCGGGGGAAACACAGATACGCAGTATTTT. Amino acids: CASSPSSGGNTDTQYF. The rearrangement links TRBV7-3 to TRBJ2-3; 9 nucleotides line up with TRBD2. The CDR3 extends over 16 amino acids. V lost 5 bases, J lost 2 bases, and 8 bases stayed unmatched. The V gene's germline CDR1 is SGHTA and CDR2 FQGTGA.

The chain links TRBV2 to TRBJ1-6; no clear D gene. Germline values: CDR1 SNHLY, CDR2 FYNNEI. This CDR3 spans 16 amino acids. V was pared by 5 bases and J by 0 bases, with 11 bases between. The CDR3 DNA reads as TGTGCCAGCAGTCGCACGTATAGCTCCTATAATTCACCCCTCCACTTT. As protein: CASSRTYSSYNSPLHF.